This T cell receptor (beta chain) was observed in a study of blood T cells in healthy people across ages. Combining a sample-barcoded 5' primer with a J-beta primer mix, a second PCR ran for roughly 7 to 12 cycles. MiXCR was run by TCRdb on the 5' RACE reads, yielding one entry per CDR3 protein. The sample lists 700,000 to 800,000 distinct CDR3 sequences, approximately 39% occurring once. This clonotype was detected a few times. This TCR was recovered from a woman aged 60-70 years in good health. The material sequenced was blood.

The CDR3, as DNA: TGTGCCAGCAGCGTAGGTACTAACGAACTACGAGAGACCCAGTACTTC. It is translated as CASSVGTNELRETQYF. The rearrangement uses TRBV9 and TRBJ2-5, with D unresolved. The germline V gene has CDR1 SGDLS and CDR2 YYNGEE. CDR3 size: 16 residues. V lost 0 bases to trimming and J lost 4 bases, with 16 bases between them.